Listed below are T cell receptor beta chains from one sample, sequenced in a study of blood T cell repertoires in COVID-19. The assay was immunoSEQ multiplex PCR, and TCRdb's table has in-frame clones only and misses some. The repertoire has more than 150,000 clones, roughly 89% of them found once; the top ten carry around 12%. Sequencing was done on a sample of peripheral blood. These receptors all come from a woman aged 70-85 years with COVID-19, enrolled during active disease. Each CDR3 is given with its conserved first and last residue. Each record gives: J gene, clone size, V gene, D gene, CDR3 DNA, CDR3 protein. A D gene is named only where the DNA matches it firmly. A clone size is listed for some rows: how often the clone was seen (once, few, many), or a class if it is expanded.

>TRBJ2-3|-|TRBV6-1|TRBD2
TGTGCCAGCAGTGAAAGCGGGAGGGGAGATACGCAGTATTTT
CASSESGRGDTQYF
>TRBJ1-4|once|TRBV11-2|-
TGTGCCAGCAGCTTAGAGGGGGGGGCCGCCGCACCCCAACTGTTTTTT
CASSLEGGAAAPQLFF
>TRBJ2-1|few|TRBV29-1|TRBD2
TGCAGCGTTAAGGGGACTAGCGGGAGAGAAAATGAGCAGTTCTTC
CSVKGTSGRENEQFF
>TRBJ2-2|-|TRBV28|TRBD2
TGTGCCAGCAGTTCGAGCGGGAGGGGGACCGGGGAGCTGTTTTTT
CASSSSGRGTGELFF
>TRBJ1-6|-|TRBV19|-
TGTGCCAGTCTCGGAGGTCAAGCCAATTCACCCCTCCACTTT
CASLGGQANSPLHF
>TRBJ2-4|-|TRBV3-1/TRBV3-2|-
TGTGCCAGCAGCCAAGAGAGTCTAGCCAAAAACATTCAGTACTTC
CASSQESLAKNIQYF
>TRBJ2-7|-|TRBV9|-
TGTGCCAGCAGCGTAGAAGATAGCGACTTCTACGAGCAGTACTTC
CASSVEDSDFYEQYF
>TRBJ1-2|-|TRBV4-1|-
TGCGCCAGCAGCCAAGATTCAGGGTATGGCTACACCTTC
CASSQDSGYGYTF
>TRBJ2-2|-|TRBV28|TRBD2
TGTGCCAGCAGTTTACCGCCGTGGGCTAGCGGGAGGGTCATAACCGGGGAGCTGTTTTTT
CASSLPPWASGRVITGELFF
>TRBJ1-2|-|TRBV30|-
TGTGCCTGGAGTACGGGGTTACTCTATGGCTACACCTTC
CAWSTGLLYGYTF
>TRBJ1-2|-|TRBV25-1|TRBD1
TGTGCCAGCAGTGAGACAGGGGGTGAAACCTATGGCTACACCTTC
CASSETGGETYGYTF
>TRBJ2-3|-|TRBV7-3|TRBD2
TGTGCCAGCAGCTTCGGACTAGCGGGGGGCACAGATACGCAGTATTTT
CASSFGLAGGTDTQYF
>TRBJ2-6|-|TRBV6-5|-
TGTGCCAGCAGTTTATCAAGGAGCTCTGGGGCCAACGTCCTGACTTTC
CASSLSRSSGANVLTF
>TRBJ2-5|-|TRBV28|TRBD2
TGTGCCAGCAGTGGACTAGCAGAAAAGACCCAGTACTTC
CASSGLAEKTQYF
>TRBJ2-4|few|TRBV7-9|TRBD1
TGTGCCAGCAGCTTAGTACAACAGGGGTCAAAAAACATTCAGTACTTC
CASSLVQQGSKNIQYF
>TRBJ1-1|-|TRBV30|-
TGTGCCTGGAGTCCCGGGAGGGGGAACACTGAAGCTTTCTTT
CAWSPGRGNTEAFF
>TRBJ1-5|-|TRBV6-5|-
TGTGCCAGCAAGACGAGGAATCAGCCCCAGCATTTT
CASKTRNQPQHF
>TRBJ2-3|-|TRBV6-2/TRBV6-3|TRBD2
TGTGCCAGCAGTTACGTAGCGGGAGGACCTAGCACAGATACGCAGTATTTT
CASSYVAGGPSTDTQYF
>TRBJ1-3|-|TRBV5-1|-
TGCGCCAGCAGCTTGGGAACAGCCAGCTTCTCTGGAAACACCATATATTTT
CASSLGTASFSGNTIYF
>TRBJ1-4|once|TRBV5-5|TRBD1
TGTGCCAGCAGCTTTTCAGGGGGCGATGAAAAACTGTTTTTT
CASSFSGGDEKLFF
>TRBJ1-2|-|TRBV6-5|-
TGTGCCAGCAGTTACTCGCGGGAGAACTATGGCTACACCTTC
CASSYSRENYGYTF
>TRBJ1-6|-|TRBV14|-
TGTGCCAGCAGCCAACAATCCTCCTATAATTCACCCCTCCACTTT
CASSQQSSYNSPLHF
>TRBJ1-5|-|TRBV7-9|-
TGTGCCAGCAGCTTTCAGGGAGGGAATCAGCCCCAGCATTTT
CASSFQGGNQPQHF
>TRBJ1-2|-|TRBV30|-
TGTGCCTGGAGTACGCCTCCAGGGAACTATGGCTACACCTTC
CAWSTPPGNYGYTF
>TRBJ2-7|few|TRBV6-5|TRBD1
TGTGCCAGCCGCCGGGACAGCTCCTACGAGCAGTACTTC
CASRRDSSYEQYF